This T cell receptor beta chain stems from a study of early stage breast cancer tumors (dated by TCRdb to the late 2010s). A note on the overall study: Of the approximately 15 invasive breast tumors, approximately 11 were found to be estrogen receptor-positive, progesterone receptor-positive and HER2-negative. Of the roughly twelve ER+/PR+/HER2- tumors, eight were classified as invasive ductal carcinomas and four as invasive lobular carcinomas. The average read coverage per sample was approximately 10-fold. The samples as a whole yielded under 3,500,000 detected templates, corresponding to roughly 1.1 million unique clonotypes.

The paper's findings and limits, for the study overall: The small cohort size prevented analysis by tumor subtype. Enriched TCRB sequences shared across patients were mostly commonly generated sequences, unlikely to play an important role in the tumor microenvironment. Compared with adjacent normal breast tissue, tumors had higher clonality and roughly 2.5-fold greater T cell density. Sequencing bulk genomic DNA from unsorted cells could not capture chain pairing or functional markers like CD4, CD8 and FOXP3. Repertoires from blood and normal breast were more alike than repertoires from blood and tumor, and in about 90% of the 16 patients, comparing each tissue with blood separated tumor from normal.

This clone has a single count. It has no known antigen specificity. No much larger clone is present one base from it, and per-base qualities are unavailable. Each sample was amplified as two independent genomic DNA replicates: 0.5 to 0.65 ug for blood and 1.5 ug for tumor or normal breast. Following the manufacturer's instructions, the ImmunoSeq Intro kit was used to carry out TCRB sequencing on genomic DNA. For absolute quantification, the roughly 32-cycle multiplex PCR included proprietary primers along with spike-in control sequences. Single-end 150-bp reads were used to sequence an 87-bp fragment covering the CDR3 and the flanking V and J genes. Each lane of an Illumina MiSeq using version 3.0 chemistry carried seven multiplexed samples, with two replicates per sample. Concerning the study's data processing: Raw data were processed by the vendor's proprietary pipeline, with both replicates merged into one result per sample. Productive rearrangements sharing the V-gene family, CDR3 amino acid sequence and J-gene segment were defined as clonotypes. Clonality was computed as 1 minus the normalized Shannon entropy (Pielou evenness) of TCRB abundances. To estimate T cell density, the total number of templates was divided by the input cell count, which was inferred from how much DNA went in. Recon was used with default parameters to estimate total repertoire diversity and clonality. A clonotype was considered tumor-enriched if its abundance in tumor exceeded 0.1% and was at least 32-fold higher than its abundance in normal breast. Imported from immuneACCESS, the table was reduced by TCRdb to in-frame sequences with V and J called. These copies leave out some clones; in studies compared against another copy, an unresolved V gene accounts for under half, and the cause of the remainder is not known. The DNA was the basis for D and trimming; V, J and clone size are from that table. The sample records 69,000 or so clones, 65% to 85% of which are singletons. The top ten constitute about 4.8% of the sample.

As encoded in the germline V gene, CDR1 is LGHNT while CDR2 is FRNRAP. V loses 5 bases, J loses 2 bases, and the germline ends lie 16 bases apart. The CDR3 starts with the cysteine, ends with the phenylalanine, and has 16 residues. Only the CDR3 DNA stays, 48 bases, in frame from base 1. The study profiled bulk TCR beta-chain repertoires in matched peripheral blood, tumor and adjacent normal breast tissue taken from about 15 patients with early-stage breast cancer. Before surgery, 5-10 mL of whole blood was collected into EDTA tubes and then processed within 2 hours. Ficoll-Paque centrifugation in SepMate-50 tubes was used to isolate peripheral blood mononuclear cells. For storage in liquid nitrogen, PBMCs were cryopreserved as aliquots of roughly 2 to 4 million cells in about 90% FBS with around 10% DMSO. The Qiagen AllPrep DNA/RNA Mini kit was used for genomic DNA extraction.

This chain is built from TRBV12-5 and TRBJ2-1; the D gene is not confidently resolved. This TCR came from a person in their 40s with breast cancer. Sequenced input: blood. The bases are TGTGCTAGTGGTCCCCGGCGGAGTGGGGCCTACAATGAGCAGTTCTTC. This yields the protein CASGPRRSGAYNEQFF.